The T cell receptor beta chain described here comes from a study of blood T cell repertoires in COVID-19. The authors' processing: Cell counts per sample came from amplifying reference gene primers. Assay used: immunoSEQ multiplex PCR; TCRdb lists only in-frame clones, some missing. V, J and clone size reflect that table, while D and trimming were determined from the DNA. Of about 70,000 clones listed, about nine tenths are singletons. The receptor was derived from a woman older than 75 with active or convalescent COVID-19. Sample: peripheral blood.

CDR3 sequence (DNA): TGTGCCAGCAGCGTAGCGGGGACAGCCTACGAGCAGTACTTC. Translating gives CASSVAGTAYEQYF. V usage is TRBV9 and J usage is TRBJ2-7, with TRBD1 matching over 7 bases. The CDR3 covers 14 residues. Trimming removed 0 bases from V and 2 bases from J; junction bases left unmatched: 2. Germline V gene data show CDR1 as SGDLS and CDR2 as YYNGEE.